This TCR beta chain was found in a study of CD8 T cells in Susac syndrome. The V end was cut by 1 base, the J end by 4 bases, with 13 bases between. This CDR3 spans 15 amino acids. Germline V gene sequence: CDR1 SGHVS, CDR2 FNYEAQ. An amount of RNA that ranged from roughly 0.45 to 1 ug was reverse transcribed with random hexamers. One entry per CDR3 protein, called by TCRdb with MiXCR from the immunoSEQ multiplex PCR reads. The table lists over 100,000 distinct CDR3 sequences, around 90% of them singletons. Findings and caveats of the study: It was acknowledged in the study that its TCR sequencing and HLA analysis involved a relatively small number of individuals.

The T cells that were sequenced for TCR beta were CD8+ and CD4+ cells from blood. This clonotype was counted a single time. Antigen unknown. Sequencing input: CD4+ T cells from PBMCs. This chain joins TRBV7-6 and TRBJ1-1; D possibly corresponds to TRBD1 (5 bases). This receptor was identified in a human donor in good health. This chain's CDR3 is CASSLDVGGGTEAFF. As DNA, the CDR3 is TGTGCCAGCAGCTTAGATGTGGGGGGGGGCACTGAAGCTTTCTTT.